This T cell receptor (beta chain) is from a study of cytotoxic CD8 clonotypes in ibrutinib-treated CLL. Turning to this clone: Its antigen remains unknown.

Looked up from germline, CDR1 is SSHAT and CDR2 is FNYEAQ (reference sequence). V lost 3 bases, J lost 2 bases, and 1 base stayed unmatched. This CDR3 has 15 amino acids. Libraries were prepared by immunoSEQ multiplex PCR; TCRdb keeps only in-frame clonotypes and omits some of them. The data hold 68,000 or so clones, with around 68% observed a single time. Study findings and constraints: Contraction or stability on treatment characterized the public clonotypes, which were uncommon. Clonality went higher at ibrutinib response and then dropped back toward baseline at progression. Baseline clonality, higher than in age-matched healthy donors, tracked circulating CD8+ T-cell counts.

The TCR comes from a human donor with chronic lymphocytic leukemia. Sample: PBMCs, taken after 12 months of ibrutinib treatment. The chain recombines TRBV7-7 with TRBJ2-1; 10 nucleotides agree with TRBD1. The CDR3, as DNA: TGTGCCAGCAGCTTGGGACAGGGGCCCTACAATGAGCAGTTCTTC. This codes for CASSLGQGPYNEQFF.